Following are 12 T cell receptor beta chains from one sample sequenced in a study of cytomegalovirus exposure and HLA in healthy donors (dated by TCRdb to the late 2010s). Receptors were amplified or captured by the immunoSEQ multiplex PCR assay. For the multiplex PCR, a mixture combining 60 forward primers for TCR Vbeta segments and 13 reverse primers for TCR Jbeta segments was used. TCRdb re-hosts the immuneACCESS table, in-frame sequences only. Its copies lack some clones; in the studies checked, an unresolved V gene accounts for under half of them, and the cause for the rest is not known. The sample yields roughly 130,000 clones; 80% were counted once. The ten largest make up around 5% of the sample. The sequenced sample was PBMCs. The origin of the receptors is a man under 40 in good health and CMV-seronegative.

The rearrangement links TRBV5-6 to TRBJ1-2; TRBD1 might be the D (6 bases). Per germline, CDR1 SGHDT and CDR2 YYEEEE. V was pared by 0 bases and J by 4 bases, with 16 bases between. The CDR3 extends over 16 amino acids. CDR3 sequence (DNA): TGTGCCAGCAGCTTGGCCGGGGGGGCGGTCTTCTATGGCTACACCTTC. It yields the protein CASSLAGGAVFYGYTF.

This chain connects TRBV11-3 to TRBJ2-7; 10 bases map to TRBD1. Unmatched junction bases numbered 3, after V lost 1 base and J lost 3 bases. CDR3 length: 15 amino acids. CDR1 and CDR2 from the germline V gene are SGHNT and YENEEA. CDR3 bases: TGTGCCAGCAGCTTAGGCGGACAGGGGGACTACGAGCAGTACTTC. Its translation: CASSLGGQGDYEQYF.

The chain links TRBV9 to TRBJ2-1; possibly TRBD1 for D (5 bases). V was cut by 0 bases and J by 4 bases, with 11 bases left in between. The length of the CDR3 is 15 residues. Germline-derived CDR1 and CDR2 are SGDLS and YYNGEE. CDR3 protein: CASSVGQGSYNEQFF. CDR3 coding DNA: TGTGCCAGCAGCGTAGGGCAGGGTTCTTACAATGAGCAGTTCTTC.

CDR3 nucleotide sequence: TGTGCCAGCAGTTATCTCGGAGGGGAGGGCGGCTATGGCTACACCTTC. Translating it yields CASSYLGGEGGYGYTF. V is TRBV6-5 and J is TRBJ1-2, with D tentatively TRBD1 (5 bases). V was trimmed by 3 bases and J by 4 bases, leaving 18 bases between them. CDR3 size: 16 residues. Germline lookup yields CDR1 MNHEY and CDR2 SVGAGI.

The chain joins TRBV7-2 to TRBJ2-3; 9 bases map to TRBD2. Trimming removed 6 bases from V and 1 base from J; junction bases left unmatched: 8. The V gene's germline CDR1 is SGHTA and CDR2 FQGNSA. This CDR3 spans 16 amino acids. The CDR3 region is CASSYGLALRTDTQYF. CDR3 coding DNA: TGTGCCAGCAGTTACGGACTAGCGCTTCGCACAGATACGCAGTATTTT.

The chain recombines TRBV30 with TRBJ2-7, with D perhaps TRBD1 (6 bases). CDR3 size: 13 residues. V lost 1 base and J lost 0, with 7 bases in between. Germline V gene data show CDR1 as GTSNPN and CDR2 as SVGIG (reference sequence). The DNA of the CDR3 is TGTGCCTGGAGTGCGGGACACTCCTACGAGCAGTACTTC. Amino acids: CAWSAGHSYEQYF.

The gene calls are TRBV28 and TRBJ1-5, with 7 bases lining up with TRBD1. The germline CDR1 and CDR2 sequences are MDHEN and SYDVKM. The CDR3 loop spans 14 amino acids. Trimming took 6 bases from V and 2 from J; bases not matched to a gene: 4. The CDR3 reads CASSSGTGNQPQHF. CDR3 coding DNA: TGTGCCAGCAGCTCCGGGACAGGCAATCAGCCCCAGCATTTT.

This clone came up a few times. The chain employs TRBV25-1 and TRBJ1-5; TRBD1 matches 8 bases. Unmatched junction bases numbered 5, after V lost 6 bases and J lost 7 bases. Per the germline V gene, CDR1 is MGHDK and CDR2 is SYGVNS. There are 13 residues in the CDR3. CDR3 nucleotide sequence: TGTGCCAGCAGCCCGACAGGGGTGCAGCCCCAGCATTTT. Its protein is CASSPTGVQPQHF.

The chain uses TRBV7-9 and TRBJ2-7; D unclear. V lost 5 bases, J lost 0 bases, and 14 bases lay in between. This CDR3 comprises 15 residues. The germline V gene has CDR1 SEHNR and CDR2 FQNEAQ (reference sequence). The CDR3 coding sequence is TGTGCCAGCAGCCCATACCCACTGAGCTCCTACGAGCAGTACTTC. Translation: CASSPYPLSSYEQYF. Drawing the rest from reference TRBV7-9 and TRBJ2-7, the complete variable domain is DTGVSQNPRHKITKRGQNVTFRCDPISEHNRLYWYRQTLGQGPEFLTYFQNEAQLEKSRLLSDRFSAERPKGSFSTLEIQRTEQGDSAMYLCASSPYPLSSYEQYFGPGTRLTVT.

This rearrangement joins TRBV10-3 to TRBJ2-7; 12 nucleotides align to TRBD1. Germline CDR1 is ENHRY and CDR2 is SYGVKD. The trim removed 3 bases at V and 4 bases at J, leaving 7 bases unmatched. This CDR3 has 16 residues. The CDR3: CAISEQGQGAGYEQYF. CDR3 coding DNA: TGTGCCATCAGTGAACAGGGACAGGGGGCAGGATACGAGCAGTACTTC.

The rearrangement uses TRBV4-3 and TRBJ2-7; tentative D call: TRBD2 (6 bases). Germline CDR1 LGHNA, CDR2 YSLEER. The V end was cut by 4 bases, the J end by 3 bases, with 19 bases between. This CDR3 region has 16 residues. The CDR3 DNA follows: TGCGCCAGCAGCCCCCAGCGGCTGGGGGAGGACTACGAGCAGTACTTC. It translates to CASSPQRLGEDYEQYF.

V usage is TRBV14 and J usage is TRBJ1-6; TRBD1 matches 8 bases. Trimming removed 1 base from V and 7 bases from J; junction bases left unmatched: 9. Germline V lookup: CDR1 SGHDN, CDR2 FVKESK. The CDR3 is made up of 17 amino acids. The CDR3 reads CASSQGRAGGWNSPLHF. The CDR3 coding sequence is TGTGCCAGCAGCCAAGGTCGGGCAGGGGGCTGGAATTCACCCCTCCACTTT.